The 16 T cell receptor beta chains listed next were all sequenced from one sample in a study of blood T cells in healthy people across ages. Next came a second PCR, run for roughly 6 to 11 cycles, which used a sample-barcoded 5' primer along with a J-beta primer mix. TCRdb re-called the 5' RACE reads through MiXCR, storing one row per CDR3 protein. The sample gives 1,100,000 or so distinct CDR3 sequences, 35% to 50% of which show up once; approximately 17% is in the top ten. The sample consisted of blood. These receptors all stem from a woman aged 55 to 70 in good health.

This clonotype was seen more than once but under ten times. V is TRBV9 and J is TRBJ2-5; 9 bases map to TRBD1. The length of the CDR3 is 15 residues. Trimming at V came to 3 bases and at J to 5 bases, leaving 8 bases not matched to a gene. The germline V gene encodes CDR1 SGDLS and CDR2 YYNGEE. The CDR3 spells CASSDSTGGMETQYF. The DNA for the CDR3 is TGTGCCAGCAGCGATTCAACAGGGGGCATGGAGACCCAGTACTTC.

The chain carries TRBV7-3 and TRBJ2-7; D may match TRBD1 or TRBD2 (5 bases each). This CDR3 is 14 amino acids long. V lost 5 bases and J 11 bases, leaving 22 bases between the germline ends. The germline V gene encodes CDR1 SGHTA and CDR2 FQGTGA. The CDR3 reads CASSHQGAPRVKYF. CDR3 DNA sequence: TGTGCCAGCAGCCACCAGGGAGCCCCACGTGTGAAGTACTTC.

The chain's CDR3 is CASSLTDRGHEQYF. The CDR3, as DNA: TGTGCCAGCAGCTTGACCGACAGGGGCCACGAGCAGTACTTC. The chain recombines TRBV13 with TRBJ2-7; 8 bases line up with TRBD1. Per germline, CDR1 PRHDT and CDR2 FYEKMQ (reference sequence). The CDR3 has 14 amino acids. V lost 3 bases and J lost 5; bases outside the gene matches: 6.

Comment on this clonotype: A junction boundary mismatches the germline segment, possibly from a read error. The rearrangement joins TRBV7-9 to TRBJ2-1; a weak D match, TRBD2 (6 bases). Looked up from germline, CDR1 is SEHNR and CDR2 is FQNEAQ (reference sequence). This CDR3 is 14 amino acids long. The CDR3 nucleotides read TGTGCCGGCAGCATATCTGGGGGGTGGAATGAGCAGTTCTTC. Encoded protein: CAGSISGGWNEQFF.

The V call is TRBV19, the J call TRBJ2-6, with 7 nucleotides matching TRBD2. This CDR3 comprises 17 residues. Germline V gives CDR1 LNHDA, CDR2 SQIVND (reference sequence). V shed 5 bases, J shed 0 bases, and the junction held 7 bases outside the gene matches. The CDR3 DNA is TGTGCCAGTAGTCCCCGGGGGGTGAGCTCTGGGGCCAACGTCCTGACTTTC. Translation: CASSPRGVSSGANVLTF.

The rearrangement uses TRBV29-1 and TRBJ2-3; D possibly corresponds to TRBD2 (5 bases). Germline lookup yields CDR1 SQVTM and CDR2 ANQGSEA. The CDR3 contains 13 residues. V lost 6 bases and J 1 base, leaving 11 bases between the germline ends. CDR3 protein: CSVTLDRTDTQYF. Written as DNA, the CDR3 is TGCAGCGTCACACTAGATCGCACAGATACGCAGTATTTT.

This clonotype was observed many times. This sequence joins TRBV29-1 and TRBJ2-5; D is ambiguous. The V end lost 3 bases, the J end lost 0 bases, and 8 bases lay between the germline ends. Germline V gene lookup returns CDR1 SQVTM and CDR2 ANQGSEA. This CDR3 is built from 13 residues. The CDR3 here is CSVDPSNQETQYF. The CDR3 DNA follows: TGCAGCGTTGACCCGTCTAACCAAGAGACCCAGTACTTC.

The J gene is TRBJ2-7, the V gene TRBV4-1; D is ambiguous. V was shortened by 0 bases and J by 6 bases, with 9 bases between the two germline ends. The CDR3 contains 13 residues. Germline CDR1 is MGHRA and CDR2 is YSYEKL. CDR3 residues: CASSQDIPSEQYF. Written as DNA, the CDR3 is TGCGCCAGCAGCCAAGATATTCCAAGCGAGCAGTACTTC.

The V gene is TRBV7-8, the J gene TRBJ2-7; no definite D call. V lost 3 bases, J lost 7 bases, and 13 bases lay in between. The CDR3 contains 13 residues. Germline values: CDR1 SGHVS, CDR2 FQNEAQ. CDR3 sequence (DNA): TGTGCCAGCAGCTTGATCGGGTTCGCGGAGCAGTACTTC. It translates to CASSLIGFAEQYF.

This clonotype was counted a single time. With a much larger clone just one base away, this may be a read error. This sequence joins TRBV27 and TRBJ2-3; no clear D. Germline V gives CDR1 MNHEY, CDR2 SMNVEV (reference sequence). The CDR3 runs to 13 residues. Here the CDR3 reads CVSSGILAHTQYF. In DNA form, the CDR3 reads TGTGTCAGCAGTGGGATCTTAGCCCATACGCAGTATTTT.

This clonotype has just a few counts. This rearrangement joins TRBV12-3 or TRBV12-4 to TRBJ2-3, with D perhaps being TRBD1 or TRBD2 (5 bases each). The ends were cut back, 7 bases at V and 2 bases at J, with 16 bases in the middle. The CDR3 sequence is 15 residues long. CDR3 region: CASTFRGRNTDTQYF. The DNA for the CDR3 is TGTGCCAGCACCTTTCGGGGACGGAACACAGATACGCAGTATTTT.

The table lists this clonotype with a few counts. The gene calls are TRBV3-1 and TRBJ2-7; 9 nucleotides agree with TRBD1. V lost 4 bases and J lost 1; bases outside the gene matches: 8. The CDR3 loop spans 16 amino acids. The V gene's germline CDR1 is LGHDT and CDR2 YNNKEL (reference sequence). CDR3 bases: TGTGCCAGCAGCCCGGGACAGGGAACGATATCCTACGAGCAGTACTTC. Translating it yields CASSPGQGTISYEQYF.

The rearrangement links TRBV7-9 to TRBJ1-4; D gene unclear. This CDR3 is built from 14 residues. The V and J ends lost 5 bases and 1 base respectively, with 8 bases between them. Germline CDR1 and CDR2: SEHNR and FQNEAQ (reference sequence). CDR3 loop: CASSVPGTNEKLFF. CDR3 nucleotide sequence: TGTGCCAGCAGCGTTCCGGGAACTAATGAAAAACTGTTTTTT.

This clonotype was picked up a small number of times. The chain couples TRBV2 to TRBJ2-7; D not certain. The V gene lost 10 bases and the J gene lost 3 bases, with 19 bases spanning the gap. Germline CDR1 SNHLY, CDR2 FYNNEI. CDR3 length: 14 residues. CDR3 bases: TGTGCCACCGAACCACACCTCTCAAGCTACGAGCAGTACTTC. Translation gives CATEPHLSSYEQYF.

The J gene is TRBJ2-6, the V gene TRBV21-1. TRBV21-1 is a documented pseudogene. The CDR3 loop spans 16 amino acids. The CDR3 DNA sequence: TGTGCCAGCAGCTCCCCACAGAGCTCTGGGGCCAACGTCCTGACTTTC. The encoded protein is CASSSPQSSGANVLTF.

The V call is TRBV12-3 or TRBV12-4, the J call TRBJ1-2; 8 bases match TRBD1. The junction had 10 bases not matched to a gene; V was cut back by 10 bases and J by 6 bases. The CDR3 covers 13 residues. As DNA, the CDR3 is TGTGCCAACCCAGACAGGGGATCGAATGGCTACACCTTC. Amino acid sequence: CANPDRGSNGYTF.